This T cell receptor beta chain was captured by sequencing in a study of monozygotic twins with inflammatory bowel disease. Findings of the study overall: Possibly because of limited power, concordant and discordant twins showed no difference in repertoire similarity. In patient repertoires, differing immunosuppressive treatments may have added some variability.

Concerning this clonotype: What it binds is unknown.

Molecular identifiers with 6-nucleotide sample barcodes were added during cDNA synthesis via template switching. TCRdb re-called the 5' RACE reads, yielding one record per CDR3 amino acid sequence without DNA. The listing contains 350,000 to 550,000 distinct CDR3 sequences. Germline CDR1 ENHRY, CDR2 SYGVKD. The CDR3 sequence is 12 residues long. Sequencing input: blood. The TCR sequence derives from a human donor with ulcerative colitis or Crohn's disease, or a healthy co-twin of an affected twin (not recorded which). The J gene is TRBJ2-7, the V gene TRBV10-3. CDR3 loop: CAISRDFYEQYF.